This is a list of T cell receptor beta chains from one sample in a study of response to subunit inactivated influenza vaccine. TCRdb used MiXCR to reprocess the RT-PCR reads, holding one entry per CDR3 protein. This table holds around 160,000 distinct CDR3 sequences, about a tenth found once. The sequencing used non-naive T cells sorted from PBMCs, collected roughly 48 days after vaccination. The origin of the receptors is a middle-aged man who received an inactivated influenza vaccine. Both conserved end residues are part of each CDR3. D genes are given only for firm matches. The size entry is marked missing in some rows and otherwise reads once, few, many or a size class.

11	-	TRBV5-1	TRBJ1-1	-	TGCGCTTCACAGGGGAACACTGAAGCTTTCTTT	CASQGNTEAFF
17	TRBD2	TRBV7-6	TRBJ2-2	-	TGTGCCAGCAGCCTAGAGACTAGCGGGCTTTACACCGGGGAGCTGTTTTTT	CASSLETSGLYTGELFF
18	TRBD1	TRBV2	TRBJ2-1	few	TGTGCCAGCAGTGAAAGTCTGGGGGACAGGGGAACCTACAATGAGCAGTTCTTC	CASSESLGDRGTYNEQFF
15	-	TRBV18	TRBJ1-3	-	TGTGCCAGCTCACCGACAGTCAGCTCTGGAAACACCATATATTTT	CASSPTVSSGNTIYF
15	TRBD1	TRBV20-1	TRBJ1-1	-	TGCAGTGCTAGAGATAAGGACAGGGCGTACACTGAAGCTTTCTTT	CSARDKDRAYTEAFF
14	-	TRBV5-5	TRBJ2-7	-	TGTGCCAGCAGCTCTGACGGGATCCTTTACGAGCAGTACTTC	CASSSDGILYEQYF
13	TRBD2	TRBV20-1	TRBJ2-7	-	TGCAGTGCTATGGCTAGCGGGAGATACGAGCAGTACTTC	CSAMASGRYEQYF
18	-	TRBV4-3	TRBJ2-6	few	TGCGCCAGCAGCCAAGATCCCGCGGGATACTCTGGGGCCAACGTCCTGACTTTC	CASSQDPAGYSGANVLTF
16	-	TRBV24-1	TRBJ2-3	few	TGTGCCACCAGTGATGCCCGAACCGTCAGCACAGATACGCAGTATTTT	CATSDARTVSTDTQYF
15	-	TRBV28	TRBJ1-4	few	TGTGCCAGCAGTCCGCCCCGGACTCTCAATGAAAAACTGTTTTTT	CASSPPRTLNEKLFF
15	-	TRBV6-2/TRBV6-3	TRBJ2-2	few	TGTGCCAGCAGCTCCGGACACATTAACACCGGGGAGCTGTTTTTT	CASSSGHINTGELFF
18	TRBD2	TRBV6-1	TRBJ2-3	-	TGTGCCAGCAGTGAAGGGAGACTAGCGGGGGCGACGACAGATACGCAGTATTTT	CASSEGRLAGATTDTQYF
12	-	TRBV7-9	TRBJ2-3	few	TGTGCCAGCAGCGCCGCTTTAGATACGCAGTATTTT	CASSAALDTQYF
13	TRBD1	TRBV20-1	TRBJ2-1	-	TGCAGTGCTATCCCCTCGGACAGGCTTAAGCAGTTCTTC	CSAIPSDRLKQFF
14	-	TRBV20-1	TRBJ2-1	-	TGCAGTGCTAGGTACGCCCGCTCCTACAATGAGCAGTTCTTC	CSARYARSYNEQFF
14	-	TRBV12-3/TRBV12-4	TRBJ1-6	many	TGTGCCAGCAGTTTAGGGTCACAGGGATCACCCCTCCACTTT	CASSLGSQGSPLHF
15	TRBD2	TRBV7-2	TRBJ2-1	many	TGTGCCAGCAGCTTAGATCTAGCGGAATACAATGAGCAGTTCTTC	CASSLDLAEYNEQFF
13	-	TRBV20-1	TRBJ2-7	many	TGCAGTGCTGCAAAGACAGGTTCCTACGAGCAGTACTTC	CSAAKTGSYEQYF
13	TRBD2	TRBV28	TRBJ2-7	few	TGTGCCAGCAGACGAACTAGCGTGAGAGAGCAGTACTTC	CASRRTSVREQYF
12	TRBD1	TRBV20-1	TRBJ1-2	many	TGCAGTGCTGGGACAGTTAGCTATGGCTACACCTTC	CSAGTVSYGYTF
16	TRBD2	TRBV5-4	TRBJ2-1	few	TGTGCCAGCAGTCTAGCGGGGGGGCCTCGAAACAATGAGCAGTTCTTC	CASSLAGGPRNNEQFF
14	TRBD2	TRBV5-6	TRBJ2-3	-	TGTGCCAGCAGCTACGGGGGGGGCACAGATACGCAGTATTTT	CASSYGGGTDTQYF
15	TRBD1	TRBV12-3/TRBV12-4	TRBJ1-6	many	TGTGCCAGCAGTTTAGGACAGGGTGTTAATTCACCCCTCCACTTT	CASSLGQGVNSPLHF
15	TRBD2	TRBV11-2	TRBJ2-3	few	TGTGCCAGCAGCCCCACCCGGGGGGAGACAGATACGCAGTATTTT	CASSPTRGETDTQYF
12	-	TRBV3-1	TRBJ1-1	many	TGTGCCAGCAGCCAGTACGGGACTGAAGCTTTCTTT	CASSQYGTEAFF
13	TRBD2	TRBV20-1	TRBJ2-3	few	TGCAGTGGACTAGCGGGGAATACAGATACGCAGTATTTT	CSGLAGNTDTQYF
15	TRBD2	TRBV20-1	TRBJ2-7	-	TGCAGTGCTCTCCCCCGTCCGGGAGGCTCCTACGAGCAGTACTTC	CSALPRPGGSYEQYF
13	-	TRBV6-2/TRBV6-3	TRBJ1-1	few	TGTGCCAGCAGTTTCTTCGGGCCCGGTGGAGCTTTCTTT	CASSFFGPGGAFF
15	-	TRBV6-2/TRBV6-3	TRBJ2-7	few	TGTGCCAGCAAATCAAGGACTCTGAGCTCCTACGAGCAGTACTTC	CASKSRTLSSYEQYF
12	TRBD2	TRBV6-2/TRBV6-3	TRBJ2-7	few	TGTGCCAGCGGACTAGCCTCCTACGAGCAGTACTTC	CASGLASYEQYF
14	-	TRBV20-1	TRBJ1-2	many	TGCAGTGCTAGAGAAGGGAAAGCGGGAGGGTTCTACACCTTC	CSAREGKAGGFYTF
14	TRBD1	TRBV12-3/TRBV12-4	TRBJ2-6	-	TGTGCCAGCAGTTCGGGACAGGGTTCCAACGTCCTGACTTTC	CASSSGQGSNVLTF
16	-	TRBV27	TRBJ2-2	-	TGTGCCAGCAGTTTATCTTCAGGGAAAGAGGTCGGGGAGCTGTTTTTT	CASSLSSGKEVGELFF
13	-	TRBV15	TRBJ1-1	-	TGTGCCACCAGCAGAAGCACCGGCAGGGAAGCTTTCTTT	CATSRSTGREAFF
15	TRBD2	TRBV15	TRBJ2-7	many	TGTGCCACCAGCAGAAGACTAGCGGGAGCAGCCGAGCAGTACTTC	CATSRRLAGAAEQYF
12	-	TRBV20-1	TRBJ1-5	-	TGCAGTGCTAGAAGGTTCGGTCAGCCCCAGCATTTT	CSARRFGQPQHF
15	-	TRBV10-3	TRBJ1-6	-	TGTGCCATCAGTGAGTCGACAGGCAGGGGTTCACCCCTCTACTTT	CAISESTGRGSPLYF
14	-	TRBV19	TRBJ2-4	-	TGTGCCAGTAGTGACAGTTATGCCAAAAACATTCAGTACTTC	CASSDSYAKNIQYF
11	-	TRBV28	TRBJ1-1	-	TGTGCCAGCAGCAACAGGGTGGAGGCTTTCTTT	CASSNRVEAFF
12	-	TRBV29-1	TRBJ1-2	many	TGCAGCGTTGCGTGGGGGGCTAAAGGCTACACCTTC	CSVAWGAKGYTF
15	TRBD1	TRBV2	TRBJ2-7	-	TGTGCCAGCAGTGAAGGACAGGGGGCGTATAACGAGCAGTACTTC	CASSEGQGAYNEQYF
15	-	TRBV6-2/TRBV6-3	TRBJ2-7	-	TGTGCCAGCAGTTACAGAGACTACCGAGGCTACGAGCAGTACTTC	CASSYRDYRGYEQYF
12	-	TRBV10-3	TRBJ1-2	-	TGTGCCATCAGAAAAGATAACTATGGCTACACCTTC	CAIRKDNYGYTF